Sequencing of this TCR beta chain was carried out in a study of graft-versus-host responses after intestinal transplantation. The overall study: Anti-thymocyte globulin was used for induction in all recipients, who then took tacrolimus and steroids for 2 to 4 years.

Regarding this clone: No antigen is known for it.

Study observations and caveats: Early post-transplant HvG declines showed an association with peak circulating GvH clone levels. Individuals carrying graft-donor T cell macrochimerism showed high graft-versus-host to host-versus-graft clonal ratios in allografts.

TCRdb's table, derived via immunoSEQ multiplex PCR, lists solely in-frame clones and lacks some. This sample has approximately 100,000 clones, with roughly 87% found just once. The V and J ends lost 2 bases and 10 bases respectively, with 18 bases between them. This CDR3 region has 15 residues. From germline, CDR1 is SNHLY and CDR2 FYNNEI. The rearrangement joins TRBV2 to TRBJ1-5; maybe TRBD1 (6 bases). The sequences come from unstimulated CD4+ T cells sorted from spleen or lymph node cells, collected before intestinal transplant. This TCR was recovered from a human donor who received an intestinal transplant. The CDR3 is CASSESGGTFGPQHF. CDR3 sequence (DNA): TGTGCCAGCAGTGAATCTGGGGGCACGTTTGGACCCCAGCATTTT.